What follows are 19 T cell receptor beta chains derived from one specimen sequenced in a study of vaccination and CD4 T cells after COVID-19. The Oncomine TCR Beta short-read assay generated sequence data from the DNA of cultured CD4+ T cells. TCRdb processed the PCR reads anew with MiXCR; each CDR3 protein has one entry. The data contain 18,000 or so distinct CDR3 sequences, around 45% of them singletons. No antigen has been identified for these receptors. Treatment specified: 10-day PBMC culture with coronavirus spike peptide pools or control peptides (ViraFEST assay). Material: CD4+ T cells from blood, cultured in vitro, obtained before SARS-CoV-2 vaccination. These receptors all come from a human donor who had recovered from COVID-19.

The CDR3 is CASSSRSGTENTEAFF. CDR3 DNA: TGTGCCAGCAGCTCACGATCCGGGACAGAGAACACTGAAGCTTTCTTT. The chain couples TRBV7-9 to TRBJ1-1; 7 nucleotides agree with TRBD1. V trimming: 4 bases; J trimming: 1 base; junction bases outside the gene matches: 9. The CDR3 has 16 amino acids. Per germline, CDR1 SEHNR and CDR2 FQNEAQ (reference sequence).

This rearrangement joins TRBV15 to TRBJ1-2, with D hard to call. Germline CDR1 reads LNHNV; CDR2 reads YYDKDF (reference sequence). The CDR3 contains 16 residues. V lost 0 bases, J lost 7 bases, and 18 bases lay in between. CDR3 sequence reads: CATSRDFLRRHSGYTF. As DNA, the CDR3 is TGTGCCACCAGCAGAGATTTTCTTAGGCGGCACAGTGGCTACACCTTC.

The CDR3 sequence: CASSPERTSGSYEQYF. The CDR3 bases are TGTGCCAGCAGCCCTGAGAGGACTAGCGGGAGTTACGAGCAGTACTTC. V is TRBV7-6 and J is TRBJ2-7; the match to TRBD2 covers 13 bases. The V gene's germline CDR1 is SGHVS and CDR2 FNYEAQ. J lost 4 bases, V lost 5 bases, and 8 bases had no gene match. There are 16 residues in the CDR3.

The rearrangement joins TRBV5-5 to TRBJ2-5, with 8 bases lining up with TRBD2. Germline V lookup: CDR1 SGHKS, CDR2 YYEKEE (reference sequence). V gave up 4 bases and J gave up 4 bases; unmatched junction bases: 6. CDR3 size: 14 residues. DNA of the CDR3: TGTGCCAGCAGCCAGCAACTAGCGGCAGAGACCCAGTACTTC. Its protein is CASSQQLAAETQYF.

The chain combines TRBV28 with TRBJ1-2; 9 bases fit TRBD1. CDR3 length: 15 residues. Germline CDR1 and CDR2: MDHEN and SYDVKM. Trimming removed 6 bases from V and 6 bases from J; junction bases left unmatched: 11. Here the CDR3 DNA reads TGTGCCAGCAGAATAGGCCCCGGGACAGGGCATGGCTACACCTTC. It is translated as CASRIGPGTGHGYTF.

CDR3 amino acids: CATQARLGKNIQYF. The DNA for the CDR3 is TGTGCCACTCAAGCCAGGTTGGGCAAAAACATTCAGTACTTC. This chain uses TRBV19 with TRBJ2-4; D remains ambiguous. Per the germline V gene, CDR1 is LNHDA and CDR2 is SQIVND (reference sequence). This CDR3 has 14 residues. Between the trimmed V and J ends, which lost 10 bases and 3 bases, there was a span of 16 bases.

This sequence joins TRBV7-2 and TRBJ2-7, with D hard to call. There are 16 residues in the CDR3. Germline assignment: CDR1 SGHTA and CDR2 FQGNSA. The V end was cut by 1 base, the J end by 0 bases, with 13 bases between. In DNA form, the CDR3 reads TGTGCCAGCAGCTTAGGTCGGATAGTAAGCTCCTACGAGCAGTACTTC. Its translation: CASSLGRIVSSYEQYF.

The rearrangement joins TRBV19 to TRBJ2-7; D may be TRBD1 (6 bases). With 6 bases removed from V and 9 bases from J, the gap between germline ends came to 18 bases. CDR1 and CDR2 from the germline V gene are LNHDA and SQIVND (reference sequence). The CDR3 length is 13 residues. CDR3 bases: TGTGCCAGTAGCACGGACAGCGGAGCGCTGCAGTACTTC. Residues: CASSTDSGALQYF.

This clonotype was detected a few times. The V gene is TRBV20-1, the J gene TRBJ2-2; D is unclear. The CDR3 is 12 amino acids. The V end lost 3 bases, the J end lost 6 bases, and 8 bases lay between the germline ends. Looked up from germline, CDR1 is DFQATT and CDR2 is SNEGSKA (reference sequence). Here the CDR3 DNA reads TGCAGTGCTAGTCCGGGTCCCGGGGAGCTGTTTTTT. This sequence encodes CSASPGPGELFF.

This clonotype is a singleton in its sample. This chain links TRBV2 with TRBJ1-2; 10 positions agree with TRBD1. CDR1 SNHLY and CDR2 FYNNEI come from the germline V gene. J lost 2 bases, V lost 9 bases, and 15 bases had no gene match. The CDR3 runs to 17 residues. The CDR3 protein is CARTQRTGGGNNYGYTF. In DNA, the CDR3 is TGTGCCAGGACGCAGAGGACAGGGGGTGGGAACAACTATGGCTACACCTTC.

The J gene is TRBJ1-2, the V gene TRBV5-4, with D uncertain. The CDR3 has 13 residues. CDR1 and CDR2 from the germline V gene are SGHNT and YYREEE (reference sequence). The V gene lost 4 bases and the J gene lost 0 bases, with 7 bases spanning the gap. CDR3 amino acids: CASSRETNYGYTF. CDR3 bases: TGTGCCAGCAGCCGGGAAACTAACTATGGCTACACCTTC.

V gene TRBV11-2 combines with J gene TRBJ2-1; unclear D gene. Trimming pared 4 bases from V and 5 bases from J, leaving 6 bases between. CDR3 length: 12 residues. Germline CDR1 and CDR2: SGHAT and FQNNGV. This CDR3 reads CASSSLDNEQFF. CDR3 DNA sequence: TGTGCCAGCAGCTCTCTGGACAATGAGCAGTTCTTC.

This clonotype was counted only a few times. The chain employs TRBV28 and TRBJ1-2, with D perhaps matching TRBD1 (5 bases). V dropped 6 bases and J dropped 4 bases, with 18 bases sitting between them. The CDR3 spans 15 residues. Per germline, CDR1 MDHEN and CDR2 SYDVKM. The CDR3 spells CASRDGTRLGYGYTF. In DNA form, the CDR3 reads TGTGCCAGCAGGGACGGGACGCGTCTAGGCTATGGCTACACCTTC.

This clonotype turned up a few times. The V and J genes are TRBV21-1 and TRBJ2-7; TRBD1 is taken as the D call from the table, unchecked against the DNA. TRBV21-1 is shown as a pseudogene. The CDR3 has 13 residues. Written as DNA, the CDR3 is TGTGCCAGCACCCCGGGACGGAGCTACGAGCAGTACTTC. This gives the protein CASTPGRSYEQYF.

CDR3 in amino acids: CASSRGDGGSYEQYF. The DNA for the CDR3 is TGTGCCAGTAGCCGGGGGGATGGGGGGTCCTACGAGCAGTACTTC. The chain links TRBV19 to TRBJ2-7, with 7 bases aligning to TRBD2. The length of the CDR3 is 15 residues. With 6 bases clipped from V and 1 base from J, the junction kept 9 bases outside the gene matches. From germline, CDR1 is LNHDA and CDR2 SQIVND (reference sequence). The full variable domain, completed using reference TRBV19 and TRBJ2-7, is DGGITQSPKYLFRKEGQNVTLSCEQNLNHDAMYWYRQDPGQGLRLIYYSQIVNDFQKGDIAEGYSVSREKKESFPLTVTSAQKNPTAFYLCASSRGDGGSYEQYFGPGTRLTVT.

The chain employs TRBV7-9 and TRBJ2-3; D is perhaps TRBD1 (6 bases). CDR1 is SEHNR, CDR2 FQNEAQ, per germline (reference sequence). V was shortened by 10 bases and J by 3 bases, with 17 bases between the two germline ends. The CDR3 contains 14 residues. The CDR3 sequence: CATSTTGSTDTQYF. In nucleotides, the CDR3 is TGTGCCACCTCCACGACAGGATCAACAGATACGCAGTATTTT.

This clonotype appeared a few times. The chain uses TRBV20-1 and TRBJ2-7, with 10 bases identical to TRBD2. The ends lost 6 bases at V and 5 bases at J; junction bases unmatched: 13. This CDR3 comprises 15 residues. Germline V gene data show CDR1 as DFQATT and CDR2 as SNEGSKA (reference sequence). DNA for the CDR3: TGCAGTGCGGCGATTATAGCGGGAGGTAACGACGAGCAGTACTTC. Amino acids: CSAAIIAGGNDEQYF.

DNA of the CDR3: TGTGCCAGCGAAGACAGGGGCATTTACTACAATGAGCAGTTCTTC. This sequence encodes CASEDRGIYYNEQFF. The V and J genes are TRBV28 and TRBJ2-1; TRBD1 aligns across 8 bases. The CDR3 has 15 amino acids. J lost 3 bases, V lost 8 bases, and 9 bases had no gene match. Germline values: CDR1 MDHEN, CDR2 SYDVKM.

The rearrangement uses TRBV7-8 and TRBJ1-1, with a tentative D call TRBD1 (6 bases). The CDR3 spans 17 residues. CDR1 and CDR2 from the germline V gene are SGHVS and FQNEAQ. V lost 5 bases to trimming and J lost 1 base, with 20 bases between them. The CDR3 loop is CASSPKTGTVRNTEAFF. The CDR3 DNA follows: TGTGCCAGCAGCCCAAAGACAGGCACCGTGAGGAACACTGAAGCTTTCTTT.